The 24 T cell receptor beta chains reported below all come from one sample, sequenced in a study of cytomegalovirus exposure and HLA in healthy donors. Use of 60 Vbeta and 13 Jbeta primers characterized the PCR. The table came from immunoSEQ multiplex PCR; TCRdb's copy has only in-frame clones and leaves some out. Seen here are 90,000 or so clones, more than 70% observed once, and the top ten hold about 4%. Sequencing was done on a sample of PBMCs. The source is a man aged 55-75 years in good health and CMV-seronegative.

The V gene is TRBV30, the J gene TRBJ2-7; 7 nucleotides align to TRBD2. Germline V gene lookup returns CDR1 GTSNPN and CDR2 SVGIG (reference sequence). The ends lost 0 bases at V and 0 bases at J; junction bases unmatched: 5. This CDR3 is 15 amino acids long. The CDR3 is CAWSVRAGSSYEQYF. DNA for the CDR3: TGTGCCTGGAGTGTGCGAGCGGGGAGCTCCTACGAGCAGTACTTC. Full variable domain (outside the CDR3, taken from reference TRBV30 and TRBJ2-7): SQTIHQWPATLVQPVGSPLSLECTVEGTSNPNLYWYRQAAGRGLQLLFYSVGIGQISSEVPQNLSASRPQDRQFILSSKKLLLSDSGFYLCAWSVRAGSSYEQYFGPGTRLTVT.

The DNA of the CDR3 is TGTGCCAGCAGTGAGGGGACTCCGCGGCCAGATACGCAGTATTTT. It is translated as CASSEGTPRPDTQYF. This chain links TRBV2 with TRBJ2-3; maybe TRBD2 (6 bases). CDR1 and CDR2 from the germline V gene are SNHLY and FYNNEI. This CDR3 has 15 residues. The V end was cut by 3 bases, the J end by 4 bases, with 14 bases between.

The V call is TRBV9, the J call TRBJ2-6; TRBD1 aligns across 7 bases. CDR1 SGDLS and CDR2 YYNGEE come from the germline V gene. Losses at the gene ends were 4 bases for V and 4 bases for J; bases not matched to a gene: 2. The CDR3 runs to 14 residues. CDR3 residues: CASSPQGGANVLTF. DNA of the CDR3: TGTGCCAGCAGCCCACAGGGGGGGGCCAACGTCCTGACTTTC.

The chain has TRBV2 and TRBJ2-7; 9 nucleotides match TRBD1. CDR3 length equals 14 residues. CDR1 SNHLY and CDR2 FYNNEI come from the germline V gene. After removal of 5 bases from V and 6 bases from J, the junction contained 8 bases not matched to a gene. The CDR3 spells CASSKGQGNSEQYF. For the CDR3, the DNA is TGTGCCAGCAGTAAGGGACAGGGAAACTCCGAGCAGTACTTC.

The rearrangement joins TRBV7-3 to TRBJ2-5; 10 positions agree with TRBD1. The V and J ends lost 5 bases and 4 bases, in that order; junction bases with no gene match: 10. From germline, CDR1 is SGHTA and CDR2 FQGTGA. The CDR3 runs to 16 residues. This CDR3 reads CASSPRGDRGRETQYF. The DNA for the CDR3 is TGTGCCAGCAGCCCGAGGGGGGACAGGGGACGAGAGACCCAGTACTTC.

The chain recombines TRBV30 with TRBJ1-1; tentative D call: TRBD1 (6 bases). The CDR3 is made up of 14 amino acids. The germline gives CDR1 GTSNPN, CDR2 SVGIG (reference sequence). V dropped 2 bases and J dropped 3 bases, with 13 bases sitting between them. The chain's CDR3 is CAWSLAGAYTEAFF. In nucleotides, the CDR3 is TGTGCCTGGAGTCTTGCAGGGGCCTACACTGAAGCTTTCTTT.

This clone is judged medium-sized. The CDR3 DNA sequence: TGTGCCAGCACTTTCCCCGGGGATACGCAGTATTTT. As protein: CASTFPGDTQYF. The rearrangement joins TRBV7-9 to TRBJ2-3, with D hard to call. Germline CDR1 is SEHNR and CDR2 is FQNEAQ (reference sequence). The ends were cut back, 7 bases at V and 6 bases at J, with 11 bases in the middle. CDR3 length equals 12 residues.

The chain is built from TRBV18 and TRBJ2-6; 8 bases are a match to TRBD1. V shed 8 bases and J 0 bases; nucleotides not matched to a gene: 12. The CDR3 is made up of 18 amino acids. The germline V gene has CDR1 KGHSH and CDR2 LQKENI. The CDR3 protein is CASPKPGQANSGANVLTF. Here the CDR3 DNA reads TGTGCCAGCCCGAAACCGGGACAGGCGAACTCTGGGGCCAACGTCCTGACTTTC.

V gene TRBV5-6 combines with J gene TRBJ2-1; a possible D gene is TRBD2 (5 bases). The CDR3 spans 19 residues. Trimming left V 2 bases short and J 0 bases short, with 21 bases between. Germline lookup yields CDR1 SGHDT and CDR2 YYEEEE. The CDR3, as DNA: TGTGCCAGCAGCTTTAGGGTCCCGCACAGCGGACTCTCCTACAATGAGCAGTTCTTC. Its translation is CASSFRVPHSGLSYNEQFF.

This chain uses TRBV14 with TRBJ2-5; D possibly corresponds to TRBD2 (5 bases). The V gene lost 3 bases and the J gene lost 5 bases, with 10 bases spanning the gap. This CDR3 is built from 13 residues. CDR1 SGHDN and CDR2 FVKESK come from the germline V gene. The CDR3 nucleotides read TGTGCCAGCAGCCAGAGAAGAGGGGAGACCCAGTACTTC. The encoded protein is CASSQRRGETQYF. The complete variable domain, with remaining parts taken from reference TRBV14 and TRBJ2-5, reads EAGVTQFPSHSVIEKGQTVTLRCDPISGHDNLYWYRRVMGKEIKFLLHFVKESKQDESGMPNNRFLAERTGGTYSTLKVQPAELEDSGVYFCASSQRRGETQYFGPGTRLLVL.

The J gene is TRBJ2-4, the V gene TRBV6-5; 8 positions match TRBD1. V lost 4 bases, J lost 9 bases, and 8 bases stayed unmatched. Germline CDR1 and CDR2: MNHEY and SVGAGI. This CDR3 region has 14 residues. The chain's CDR3 is CASSSDRGSGIQYF. DNA for the CDR3: TGTGCCAGCAGTTCAGACAGGGGTAGTGGCATTCAGTACTTC.

This chain links TRBV6-1 with TRBJ1-2; D is uncertain. CDR3 length equals 14 residues. Deletions cut 5 bases from V and 7 bases from J, with 17 bases between. Germline values: CDR1 MNHNS, CDR2 SASEGT. CDR3 nucleotide sequence: TGTGCCAGCAGTCCCAATGCGAGGGTCAGTGGCTACACCTTC. As protein: CASSPNARVSGYTF.

V gene TRBV4-1 combines with J gene TRBJ2-7; 10 nucleotides match TRBD2. Unmatched junction bases numbered 5, after V lost 1 base and J lost 2 bases. This CDR3 has 16 residues. Per the germline V gene, CDR1 is MGHRA and CDR2 is YSYEKL. DNA of the CDR3: TGCGCCAGCAGCCAAGTCTTAGCGGGGGGCACCTACGAGCAGTACTTC. It translates to CASSQVLAGGTYEQYF.

The chain employs TRBV11-1 and TRBJ1-3; tentatively, D is TRBD1 (6 bases). V dropped 5 bases and J dropped 5 bases, with 10 bases sitting between them. The CDR3 contains 13 residues. Germline CDR1 SGHAT, CDR2 FQDESV (reference sequence). CDR3 region: CASSEQGRNTIYF. Written as DNA, the CDR3 is TGTGCCAGCAGCGAACAGGGACGAAACACCATATATTTT. The variable domain in full, completed from reference TRBV11-1 and TRBJ1-3, reads EAEVAQSPRYKITEKSQAVAFWCDPISGHATLYWYRQILGQGPELLVQFQDESVVDDSQLPKDRFSAERLKGVDSTLKIQPAELGDSAMYLCASSEQGRNTIYFGEGSWLTVV.

The genes are TRBV6-1 and TRBJ1-1, with D perhaps TRBD1 (5 bases). CDR1 is MNHNS and CDR2 is SASEGT in the germline V gene. Trimming shortened V by 5 bases and J by 7 bases, and 17 bases separated the two germline ends. This CDR3 has 14 amino acids. The CDR3 DNA is TGTGCCAGCAGTTCCCCCAGGGCAGGGAATGAAGCTTTCTTT. This gives the protein CASSSPRAGNEAFF.

The J gene is TRBJ2-2, the V gene TRBV10-3; TRBD1 aligns across 7 bases. This CDR3 has 15 residues. Germline CDR1 reads ENHRY; CDR2 reads SYGVKD. The V and J ends lost 3 bases and 5 bases, in that order; junction bases with no gene match: 6. The CDR3 DNA is TGTGCCATCAGTGATGTCGCAGGGGGAACCGGGGAGCTGTTTTTT. Its protein is CAISDVAGGTGELFF.

The CDR3: CASSESRQGGIQPQHF. The CDR3 DNA follows: TGTGCCAGCAGTGAATCGAGACAGGGGGGGATTCAGCCCCAGCATTTT. This sequence joins TRBV2 and TRBJ1-5, with TRBD1 matching 9 bases. The trim removed 2 bases at V and 6 bases at J, leaving 8 bases unmatched. Germline loops: CDR1 SNHLY, CDR2 FYNNEI. The CDR3 consists of 16 residues.

The chain recombines TRBV5-1 with TRBJ2-7, with 11 positions matching TRBD1. Germline-derived CDR1 and CDR2 are SGHRS and YFSETQ. The length of the CDR3 is 15 residues. V shed 0 bases and J 3 bases; nucleotides not matched to a gene: 2. CDR3 nucleotide sequence: TGCGCCAGCAGCTTGGGGGGGACAGGGGGCTACGAGCAGTACTTC. Translation gives CASSLGGTGGYEQYF.

This clone has only a few counts. V usage is TRBV6-1 and J usage is TRBJ1-5; D remains ambiguous. The CDR3 is 15 residues long. The ends were cut back, 1 base at V and 7 bases at J, with 14 bases in the middle. Per the germline V gene, CDR1 is MNHNS and CDR2 is SASEGT. DNA of the CDR3: TGTGCCAGCAGTGAAGGGGCCAACCTTAAACAGCCCCAGCATTTT. It specifies CASSEGANLKQPQHF.

V and J are TRBV5-4 and TRBJ1-2; no firm D call. Germline lookup yields CDR1 SGHNT and CDR2 YYREEE (reference sequence). This CDR3 spans 12 amino acids. Deletions cut 7 bases from V and 4 bases from J, with 11 bases between. CDR3 sequence (DNA): TGTGCCAGCTCCGGGTCGGGCTATGGCTACACCTTC. This translates into CASSGSGYGYTF.

V gene TRBV18 combines with J gene TRBJ1-1, with D perhaps matching TRBD1 (6 bases). Germline V gene sequence: CDR1 KGHSH, CDR2 LQKENI. V lost 4 bases and J lost 4, with 25 bases in between. The CDR3 loop spans 18 amino acids. The CDR3 nucleotides read TGTGCCAGCTCACTTCCGTCCGGGACAAATCGAAGGGGCACTGAAGCTTTCTTT. Translated: CASSLPSGTNRRGTEAFF.

The genes are TRBV11-2 and TRBJ2-1; TRBD1 aligns across 7 bases. The V gene end was trimmed by 0 bases and the J gene end by 8 bases; junction bases not matched to a gene: 4. The CDR3 spans 14 residues. From germline, CDR1 is SGHAT and CDR2 FQNNGV. CDR3: CASSLDRGGHEQFF. The CDR3 bases are TGTGCCAGCAGCTTAGATAGAGGGGGCCATGAGCAGTTCTTC.

This chain connects TRBV4-1 to TRBJ1-1, with D possibly matching TRBD1 (5 bases). The germline V gene has CDR1 MGHRA and CDR2 YSYEKL. This CDR3 has 19 residues. V dropped 1 base and J dropped 1 base, with 22 bases sitting between them. The CDR3 DNA reads as TGCGCCAGCAGCCAAGCCCAGGAGGGACCCCCTGGCTGGAACACTGAAGCTTTCTTT. This codes for CASSQAQEGPPGWNTEAFF.

CDR3 in amino acids: CASSTRQTDTQYF. The CDR3 DNA is TGCGCCAGCAGCACCCGTCAGACAGATACGCAGTATTTT. This sequence joins TRBV5-1 and TRBJ2-3; unclear D gene. The germline CDR1 and CDR2 sequences are SGHRS and YFSETQ. The CDR3 has 13 residues. The V and J ends lost 4 bases and 3 bases respectively, with 9 bases between them.